The T cell receptor beta chain described here comes from a study of blood T cell repertoires in COVID-19. At the level of the study: From the United States, Italy and Spain came samples of acute and convalescent COVID-19. PBMCs, B-cell-depleted T cells, or T cells were the source of the cDNA or gDNA that made up the material.

Germline-derived CDR1 and CDR2 are SGHRS and YFSETQ. This CDR3 is 18 amino acids long. Unmatched junction bases numbered 11, after V lost 5 bases and J lost 0 bases. This clone was found once. Study processing details: Estimates of nucleated cell counts were drawn from the amplification of reference gene primers. Sequencing was performed with immunoSEQ multiplex PCR; in TCRdb, only in-frame clones are kept and a portion is missing. V and J calls and clone size are as listed in that table; D and trimming were resolved from the DNA. Of some 110,000 clones detected, roughly 75% appear once; the ten largest clones hold 16%.

V is TRBV5-1 and J is TRBJ2-6; 7 nucleotides line up with TRBD2. This TCR was recovered from a man aged 60 to 75 with active or convalescent COVID-19. The sequenced sample was peripheral blood. The chain's CDR3 is CASSYGLGPRSGANVLTF. The CDR3 region has the DNA TGCGCCAGCAGTTACGGACTAGGACCCCGCTCTGGGGCCAACGTCCTGACTTTC.